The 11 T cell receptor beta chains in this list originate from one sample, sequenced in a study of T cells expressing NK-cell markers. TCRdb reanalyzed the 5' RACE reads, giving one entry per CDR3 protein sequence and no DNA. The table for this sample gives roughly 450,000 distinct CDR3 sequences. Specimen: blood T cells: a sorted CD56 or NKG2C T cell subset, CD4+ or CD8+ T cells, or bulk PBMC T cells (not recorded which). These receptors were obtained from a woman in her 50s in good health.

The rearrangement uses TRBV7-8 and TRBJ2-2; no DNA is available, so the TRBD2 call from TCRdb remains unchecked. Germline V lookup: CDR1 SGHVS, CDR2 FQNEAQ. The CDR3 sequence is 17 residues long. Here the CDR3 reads CASTRLAGGYNTGELFF.

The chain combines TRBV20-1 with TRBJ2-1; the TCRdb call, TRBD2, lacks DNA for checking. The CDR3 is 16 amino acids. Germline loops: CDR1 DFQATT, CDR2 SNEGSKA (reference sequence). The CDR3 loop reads CSATGVAGGAYNEQFF.

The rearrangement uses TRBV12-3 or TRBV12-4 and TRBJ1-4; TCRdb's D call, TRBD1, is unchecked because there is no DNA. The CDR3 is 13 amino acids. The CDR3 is CASSQRGDGKLFF.

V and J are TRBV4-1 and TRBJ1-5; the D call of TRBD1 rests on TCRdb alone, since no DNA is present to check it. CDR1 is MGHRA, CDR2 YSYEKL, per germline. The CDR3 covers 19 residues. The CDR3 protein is CASSQGTGGQGMGNQPQHF.

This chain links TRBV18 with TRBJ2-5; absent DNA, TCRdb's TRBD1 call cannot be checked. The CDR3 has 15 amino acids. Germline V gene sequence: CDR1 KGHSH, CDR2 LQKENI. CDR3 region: CASSPMGGLKETQYF.

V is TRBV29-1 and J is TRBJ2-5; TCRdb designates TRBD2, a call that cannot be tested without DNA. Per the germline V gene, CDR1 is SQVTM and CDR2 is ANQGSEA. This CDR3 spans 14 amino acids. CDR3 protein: CSVGVAGKKETQYF.

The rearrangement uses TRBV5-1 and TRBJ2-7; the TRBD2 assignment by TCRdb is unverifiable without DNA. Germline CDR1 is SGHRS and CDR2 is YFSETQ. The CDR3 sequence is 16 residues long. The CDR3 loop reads CASSLVFSGGSYEQYF.

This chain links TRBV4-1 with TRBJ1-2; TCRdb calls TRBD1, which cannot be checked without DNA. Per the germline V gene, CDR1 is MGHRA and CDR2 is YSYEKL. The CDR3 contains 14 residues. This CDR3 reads CASSQPGRSYGYTF.

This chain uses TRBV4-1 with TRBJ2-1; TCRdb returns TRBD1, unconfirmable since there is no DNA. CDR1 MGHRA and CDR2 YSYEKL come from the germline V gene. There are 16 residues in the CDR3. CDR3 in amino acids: CASSSLLQGARNEQFF.

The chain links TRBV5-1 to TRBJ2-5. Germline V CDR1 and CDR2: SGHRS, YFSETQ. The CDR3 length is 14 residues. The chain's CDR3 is CASSLADRKETQYF.

CDR3 sequence: CSVGHGAGLNTEAFF. The chain recombines TRBV29-1 with TRBJ1-1; TCRdb designates TRBD1, a call that cannot be tested without DNA. CDR3 length equals 15 residues. Germline values: CDR1 SQVTM, CDR2 ANQGSEA.